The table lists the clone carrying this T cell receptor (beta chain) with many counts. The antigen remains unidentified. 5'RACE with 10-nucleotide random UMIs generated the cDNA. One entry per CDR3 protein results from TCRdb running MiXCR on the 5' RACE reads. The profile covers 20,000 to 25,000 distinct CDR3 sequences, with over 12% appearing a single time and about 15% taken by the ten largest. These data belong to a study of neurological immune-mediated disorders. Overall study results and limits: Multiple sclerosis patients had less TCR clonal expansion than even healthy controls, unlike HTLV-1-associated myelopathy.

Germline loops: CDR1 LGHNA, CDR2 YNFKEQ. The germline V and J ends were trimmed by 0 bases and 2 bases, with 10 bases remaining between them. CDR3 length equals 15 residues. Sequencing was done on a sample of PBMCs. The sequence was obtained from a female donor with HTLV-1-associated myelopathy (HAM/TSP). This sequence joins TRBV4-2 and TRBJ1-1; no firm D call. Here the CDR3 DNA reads TGTGCCAGCAGCCAAGACCCCACGGTCAACACTGAAGCTTTCTTT. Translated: CASSQDPTVNTEAFF.